What follows is one T cell receptor beta chain and its context. The source of the sample is a study of cytomegalovirus exposure and HLA in healthy donors. Donors were ostensibly healthy at sampling, although undocumented immune exposures were probable. Trimming shortened V by 5 bases and J by 5 bases, and 16 bases separated the two germline ends. Germline V gene lookup returns CDR1 LNHDA and CDR2 SQIVND (reference sequence). The CDR3 totals 15 residues. The PCR used 60 Vbeta and 13 Jbeta primers. Generated by immunoSEQ multiplex PCR, the TCRdb table keeps only in-frame clones and is missing some. The table records roughly 200,000 clones, about 80% of them present only once.

The sequenced sample was PBMCs. The rearrangement joins TRBV19 to TRBJ1-5; a possible D gene is TRBD1 (5 bases). The receptor was isolated from a boy between 10 and 17 years old in good health and CMV-seronegative. The CDR3: CASSAHRPWDQPQHF. CDR3 nucleotides: TGTGCCAGTAGTGCCCACAGGCCCTGGGATCAGCCCCAGCATTTT. Variable domain in full (rest from reference TRBV19 and TRBJ1-5): DGGITQSPKYLFRKEGQNVTLSCEQNLNHDAMYWYRQDPGQGLRLIYYSQIVNDFQKGDIAEGYSVSREKKESFPLTVTSAQKNPTAFYLCASSAHRPWDQPQHFGDGTRLSIL.